This TCR beta chain was identified in a study of blood T cell repertoires in COVID-19. V gave up 0 bases and J gave up 3 bases, with 11 bases separating them. The germline CDR1 and CDR2 sequences are SNHLY and FYNNEI. The CDR3 length is 16 residues. Assay used: immunoSEQ multiplex PCR; TCRdb lists only in-frame clones, some missing. This sample has hundreds of thousands of clones, with 80% to 90% found just once. The specimen sequenced was PBMCs or T cells enriched from blood (not recorded which). This clonotype originated in a young man who had recovered from COVID-19. This chain uses TRBV2 with TRBJ1-4; D is possibly TRBD1 (6 bases). CDR3 region: CASSEARGGSNEKLFF. The CDR3 nucleotides are TGTGCCAGCAGTGAAGCGCGTGGGGGCTCTAATGAAAAACTGTTTTTT.